These T cell receptor beta chains were read from a single sample in a study of blood T cell repertoires in COVID-19. The table came from immunoSEQ multiplex PCR; TCRdb's copy has only in-frame clones and leaves some out. The sample yields a few hundred thousand clones, 80% to 90% seen once. Sequencing input: PBMCs or T cells enriched from blood (not recorded which). These receptors were obtained from a woman in her thirties who had been exposed to COVID-19. Each CDR3 is given with its conserved first and last residue. Fields, in order: V gene, J gene, clone size, CDR3 protein. Only part of the rows carry a size: once, few, many, or a class if the clone is expanded.

>TRBV5-1|TRBJ1-6|-
CASSLAGFKNSPLHF
>TRBV30|TRBJ2-3|few
CAWRQGSTDTQYF
>TRBV6-4|TRBJ1-5|-
CASSDWTGDSNQPQHF
>TRBV18|TRBJ2-5|-
CASSRVEALQETQYF
>TRBV3-1/TRBV3-2|TRBJ2-7|-
CASSQQPGLAGVGYF
>TRBV5-1|TRBJ2-3|few
CASSLDGQGGDGAQYF
>TRBV5-5|TRBJ1-1|-
CATTPGGPWSMNTEAFF
>TRBV2|TRBJ1-3|-
CASSEHTGVSGNTIYF
>TRBV5-5|TRBJ1-1|-
CASSREGYTEAFF
>TRBV9|TRBJ2-5|-
CASSVGPGLAGGRVAQYF
>TRBV3-1/TRBV3-2|TRBJ2-2|-
CASNTAGADPNTGELFF
>TRBV19|TRBJ2-3|once
CASSPAGSGGHTQYF
>TRBV10-3|TRBJ1-1|-
CAISGLAGLMNTEAFF
>TRBV24-1|TRBJ2-1|once
CATSPWGSGADNEQFF
>TRBV21-1|TRBJ2-7|-
CASSSQGSGQGNYEQYF
>TRBV7-3|TRBJ2-7|-
CASSPGGALSGEQYF
>TRBV19|TRBJ2-3|-
CASSSPGLYTDTQYF
>TRBV11-2|TRBJ2-1|-
CASSLGWTGGNEQFF
>TRBV5-8|TRBJ2-3|-
CASSPGQFRYTDTQYF
>TRBV10-1|TRBJ2-1|-
CASSRDNNEQFF
>TRBV9|TRBJ1-2|-
CASSDDREAPSTYGYTF
>TRBV18|TRBJ1-3|-
CASSPLGQGGNTIYF
>TRBV6-1|TRBJ1-6|-
CASSPQGLDSPLHF
>TRBV2|TRBJ2-7|-
CASSEAGRGSEQYF
>TRBV3-1/TRBV3-2|TRBJ1-5|-
CASSSRGLQPQHF
>TRBV25-1|TRBJ1-2|-
CASSEFGEGVGYGYTF
>TRBV3-1/TRBV3-2|TRBJ2-1|-
CASSQETSGGPSTDNEQFF